The 23 T cell receptor beta chains reported below all come from one sample, sequenced in a study of regulatory T cells in long-lasting Graves disease. In building TCR beta libraries, iRepertoire HTBI primers were used together with Arm-PCR of CDR3 regions. MiXCR, run by TCRdb on the multiplex PCR reads, gives a single entry per CDR3 protein. The sample includes a few hundred thousand distinct CDR3 sequences, under 20% of them seen just once. Time point: newly diagnosed GD, antithyroid drugs for less than 3 months. PBMC RNA served as the TCR library source. The sample also formed part of further work on T cells in Graves' hyperthyroidism and ophthalmopathy.

Sequencing was performed on peripheral blood mononuclear cells (PBMCs), taken at new diagnosis, from a patient treated with antithyroid drugs. The source of these receptors is a woman in her 30s with Graves disease.

This clonotype was detected ten times or more. The V call is TRBV7-9, the J call TRBJ1-2, with a weak D call TRBD1 (5 bases). The CDR3 covers 15 residues. Germline values: CDR1 SEHNR, CDR2 FQNEAQ (reference sequence). With 1 base removed from V and 2 bases from J, the gap between germline ends came to 11 bases. In DNA, the CDR3 is TGTGCCAGCAGCTTAGTTGGAAGGGGAAACTATGGCTACACCTTC. The encoded protein is CASSLVGRGNYGYTF.

This clonotype was counted at least ten times. The V call is TRBV12-3 or TRBV12-4, the J call TRBJ1-1, with 9 bases that match TRBD1. Losses at the gene ends were 3 bases for V and 6 bases for J; bases not matched to a gene: 8. This CDR3 has 15 amino acids. CDR3: CASSLDRGGGAEAFF. For the CDR3, the DNA is TGTGCCAGCAGTTTGGACAGGGGAGGGGGGGCTGAAGCTTTCTTT.

This chain connects TRBV5-6 to TRBJ2-2, with D hard to call. V shed 0 bases and J shed 6 bases, with 9 bases lying between them. This CDR3 has 14 residues. Germline values: CDR1 SGHDT, CDR2 YYEEEE. The CDR3 here is CASSLELAAGELFF. The DNA of the CDR3 is TGTGCCAGCAGCTTGGAACTCGCAGCCGGGGAGCTGTTTTTT.

This clonotype was counted at least ten times. The gene calls are TRBV18 and TRBJ1-5; the D gene is possibly TRBD1 (5 bases). Deletions cut 8 bases from V and 4 bases from J, with 15 bases between. The CDR3 spans 14 residues. Germline V gene sequence: CDR1 KGHSH, CDR2 LQKENI. CDR3 region: CASSLAGANQPQHF. Here the CDR3 DNA reads TGTGCCAGCAGCTTAGCCGGGGCGAATCAGCCCCAGCATTTT.

The genes are TRBV5-4 and TRBJ2-5; TRBD1 might be the D (5 bases). The CDR3 has 16 residues. From germline, CDR1 is SGHNT and CDR2 YYREEE (reference sequence). Trimming left V 0 bases short and J 7 bases short, with 19 bases between. CDR3 in amino acids: CASSLGRARNQGTQYF. The CDR3 region has the DNA TGTGCCAGCAGCTTGGGTCGAGCCAGAAATCAGGGGACCCAGTACTTC.

The sample holds many counts of this clonotype. This chain links TRBV24-1 with TRBJ1-2; no definite D call. The CDR3 runs to 12 residues. Germline V gene lookup returns CDR1 KGHDR and CDR2 SFDVKD. V was pared by 4 bases and J by 4 bases, with 6 bases between. CDR3 DNA: TGTGCCACCAGTGACCCGGCCTATGGCTACACCTTC. Translation gives CATSDPAYGYTF.

The chain links TRBV5-5 to TRBJ2-1; 13 bases line up with TRBD2. V lost 2 bases to trimming and J lost 7 bases; unmatched junction nucleotides: 6. The germline V gene has CDR1 SGHKS and CDR2 YYEKEE (reference sequence). This CDR3 region has 16 residues. CDR3 bases: TGTGCCAGCAGCTTACTAGCGGGGGGGCCAAGAAATGAGCAGTTCTTC. Translation gives CASSLLAGGPRNEQFF.

This clonotype was observed at least ten times. V gene TRBV2 combines with J gene TRBJ2-3; 10 bases are a match to TRBD1. J gave up 5 bases and V 4 bases, and 6 bases lay outside the gene matches. This CDR3 spans 15 amino acids. Per germline, CDR1 SNHLY and CDR2 FYNNEI. CDR3 nucleotides: TGTGCCAGCAGTGGAAGGGACAGGGGAGGAGATACGCAGTATTTT. This translates into CASSGRDRGGDTQYF.

The table lists this clonotype with many counts. This sequence joins TRBV2 and TRBJ2-7, with D unclear. The V and J ends lost 4 bases and 3 bases respectively, with 4 bases between them. The germline gives CDR1 SNHLY, CDR2 FYNNEI. CDR3 length equals 11 residues. In DNA form, the CDR3 reads TGTGCCAGCAGTGTACTCTACGAGCAGTACTTC. Amino acids: CASSVLYEQYF.

Worth noting for this clonotype: This probably arose from a read error, given a far larger clone one base away. The chain carries TRBV11-2 and TRBJ2-7; no clear D. Germline V gene lookup returns CDR1 SGHAT and CDR2 FQNNGV. The CDR3 spans 14 residues. Here the CDR3 reads CTSTYSGSTYEQYF. The CDR3 coding sequence is TGTACCAGCACCTACTCGGGCTCTACCTACGAGCAGTACTTC.

The V call is TRBV6-1, the J call TRBJ1-5; 10 nucleotides align to TRBD1. The CDR3 length is 16 residues. Per germline, CDR1 MNHNS and CDR2 SASEGT. Unmatched junction bases numbered 11, after V lost 5 bases and J lost 7 bases. Here the CDR3 DNA reads TGTGCCAGCAGTCTTCTCGGGACAGGGGACAGACAGCCCCAGCATTTT. Translating it yields CASSLLGTGDRQPQHF.

This clonotype was detected ten times or more. The chain couples TRBV6-2 or TRBV6-3 to TRBJ2-1; 7 nucleotides match TRBD2. V was pared by 8 bases and J by 14 bases, with 15 bases of the junction left unmatched. CDR1 is MNHEY and CDR2 is SVGEGT in the germline V gene. This CDR3 has 13 amino acids. The CDR3 nucleotides are TGTGCCAGCGCCCCTAGCGGTGAACCCTCCAAGTTCTTC. It is translated as CASAPSGEPSKFF.

This clonotype was seen many times. The chain has TRBV7-9 and TRBJ2-5, with 8 bases aligning to TRBD1. Germline loops: CDR1 SEHNR, CDR2 FQNEAQ (reference sequence). V lost 6 bases to trimming and J lost 2 bases; unmatched junction nucleotides: 5. The CDR3 totals 14 residues. The CDR3 nucleotides are TGTGCCAGCAGGGGGACAGGCCGACAAGAGACCCAGTACTTC. Translated: CASRGTGRQETQYF.

This clonotype came up a few times. With a much larger clone just one base away, this may be a read error. The chain links TRBV3-1 to TRBJ2-1; TRBD2 matches at 10 bases. The germline V gene encodes CDR1 LGHDT and CDR2 YNNKEL (reference sequence). CDR3 size: 18 residues. Here the CDR3 reads CASSHWGLALSSYNEQLF. CDR3 nucleotide sequence: TGTGCCAGCAGCCACTGGGGACTAGCGCTAAGCTCCTACAATGAGCAGCTCTTC.

Of note for this clonotype: This may come from a read error, since a much larger clone is one base off. The chain carries TRBV6-9 and TRBJ2-7; the match to TRBD1 covers 7 bases. This CDR3 spans 14 amino acids. V was clipped by 3 bases and J by 6 bases; unmatched bases: 8. Per the germline V gene, CDR1 is MNHGY and CDR2 is SVAAGI. The CDR3 reads CASSYSGTVPEQYF. CDR3 sequence (DNA): TGTGCCAGCAGTTACAGTGGGACAGTTCCCGAGCAGTACTTC.

A word on this clonotype: A far larger clone lies a single base away; this is likely a read error. The CDR3 does not end in the conserved phenylalanine or tryptophan, so this is likely a read error. The genes are TRBV7-2 and TRBJ2-1; TRBD2 aligns across 8 bases. V was clipped by 1 base and J by 9 bases; unmatched bases: 11. CDR1 SGHTA and CDR2 FQGNSA come from the germline V gene. The length of the CDR3 is 16 residues. The CDR3 sequence: CASSLGQRGSVGEQFV. DNA for the CDR3: TGTGCCAGCAGCTTAGGCCAGCGGGGGTCGGTAGGTGAGCAGTTCGTC.

J is TRBJ1-5 and V is TRBV2; possible D gene TRBD1, 5 bases. The CDR3 has 14 residues. V shed 4 bases and J shed 2 bases, with 9 bases lying between them. CDR1 and CDR2 from the germline V gene are SNHLY and FYNNEI. The CDR3, as DNA: TGTGCCAGCAGTGGACCAGGGCGCAATCAGCCCCAGCATTTT. It translates to CASSGPGRNQPQHF.

This clonotype has a count of ten or more. V is TRBV10-3 and J is TRBJ2-3, with TRBD1 identical over 9 bases. Germline V gene data show CDR1 as ENHRY and CDR2 as SYGVKD. Trimming cost V 3 bases and J 7 bases; bases outside gene matches: 11. This CDR3 is built from 16 residues. The CDR3 DNA reads TGTGCCATCAGTGACCCCGGGGGACAGGGAGGGAATACGCAGTATTTT. Translation: CAISDPGGQGGNTQYF.

This clonotype occurred many times. The genes are TRBV29-1 and TRBJ1-2; 9 bases are shared with TRBD1. This CDR3 contains 14 residues. Germline loops: CDR1 SQVTM, CDR2 ANQGSEA. Losses at the gene ends were 4 bases for V and 6 bases for J; bases not matched to a gene: 9. The CDR3 spells CSVGRDREGDGYTF. As DNA, the CDR3 is TGCAGCGTTGGCCGGGACAGGGAAGGTGATGGCTACACCTTC.

This clonotype was observed many times. The J gene is TRBJ1-1, the V gene TRBV6-2 or TRBV6-3; D gene uncertain. The germline V gene encodes CDR1 MNHEY and CDR2 SVGEGT. Between the trimmed V and J ends, which lost 5 bases and 1 base, there was a span of 11 bases. There are 14 residues in the CDR3. DNA for the CDR3: TGTGCCAGCAGTGAAGAGGCACAGAACACTGAAGCTTTCTTT. This gives the protein CASSEEAQNTEAFF.

This clonotype appeared many times. The CDR3 region has the DNA TGTGCCAGCAGCTCCCCCCCCTTGGCCTACGAGCAGTACTTC. Amino acids: CASSSPPLAYEQYF. This chain connects TRBV7-2 to TRBJ2-7; D ambiguous. The CDR3 has 14 amino acids. Trimming pared 4 bases from V and 2 bases from J, leaving 12 bases between. Germline CDR1 reads SGHTA; CDR2 reads FQGNSA. Complete variable domain (other parts from reference TRBV7-2 and TRBJ2-7): GAGVSQSPSNKVTEKGKDVELRCDPISGHTALYWYRQSLGQGLEFLIYFQGNSAPDKSGLPSDRFSAERTGGSVSTLTIQRTQQEDSAVYLCASSSPPLAYEQYFGPGTRLTVT.

Notes on this clonotype: A much larger clone differs from this one at a single base, so this may be a read error. V and J are TRBV20-1 and TRBJ1-4; the match to TRBD1 covers 7 bases. The CDR3 has 14 residues. CDR1 and CDR2 from the germline V gene are DFQATT and SNEGSKA (reference sequence). Unmatched junction bases numbered 13, after V lost 8 bases and J lost 7 bases. This CDR3 reads CSPTRPGQSEKLFF. DNA for the CDR3: TGCAGTCCTACAAGACCGGGACAGAGTGAAAAACTGTTTTTT.

In this sample, this clonotype turned up many times. J is TRBJ2-2 and V is TRBV12-3 or TRBV12-4; D is unresolved. V was trimmed by 5 bases and J by 6 bases, leaving 7 bases between them. The CDR3 covers 12 residues. The DNA for the CDR3 is TGTGCCAGCAGTGCTAGTCCCGGGGAGCTGTTTTTT. It encodes CASSASPGELFF.